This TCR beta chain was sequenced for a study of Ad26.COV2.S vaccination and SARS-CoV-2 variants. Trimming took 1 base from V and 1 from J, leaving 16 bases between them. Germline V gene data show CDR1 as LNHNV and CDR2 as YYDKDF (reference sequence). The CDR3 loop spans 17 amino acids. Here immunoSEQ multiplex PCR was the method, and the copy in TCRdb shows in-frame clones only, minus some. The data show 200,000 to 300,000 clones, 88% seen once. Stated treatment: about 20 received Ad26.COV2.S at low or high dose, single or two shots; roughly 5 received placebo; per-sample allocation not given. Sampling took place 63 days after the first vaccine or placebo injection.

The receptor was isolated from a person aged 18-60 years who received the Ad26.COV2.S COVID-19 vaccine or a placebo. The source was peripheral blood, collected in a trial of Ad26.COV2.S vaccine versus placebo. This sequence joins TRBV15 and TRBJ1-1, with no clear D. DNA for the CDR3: TGTGCCACCAGCAGAGGCTCTAGGACCGCAAGGAACACTGAAGCTTTCTTT. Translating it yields CATSRGSRTARNTEAFF.